This T cell receptor beta chain is drawn from a study of long-term antiretroviral therapy in people with HIV. Findings and caveats of the study: HIV repertoires spanned narrower CDR3 length ranges than controls.

About this clone: What it recognizes is unknown.

Assay version v3.0 of immunoSEQ was used, and it was run at survey level. Data came from immunoSEQ multiplex PCR; TCRdb stores just in-frame clones and leaves some out. The sample yields about 10,000 clones, over 75% seen once. The ends lost 0 bases at V and 9 bases at J; junction bases unmatched: 12. Looked up from germline, CDR1 is SGDLS and CDR2 is YYNGEE. The length of the CDR3 is 16 residues. Sequencing was performed on unsorted PBMCs, taken 0.7 years after starting antiretroviral therapy. The J gene is TRBJ2-1, the V gene TRBV9, with 7 positions matching TRBD2. The sequence was collected from a man aged 35-49 years with HIV. CDR3 sequence (DNA): TGTGCCAGCAGCGTAGGATCAGCGGGAATTATACGTGAGCAGTTCTTC. It codes for CASSVGSAGIIREQFF.